What follows are 21 T cell receptor beta chains derived from one specimen sequenced in a study of blood T cell repertoires in COVID-19 (TCRdb year 2020). The library was built by means of the immunoSEQ multiplex PCR assay. This immuneACCESS table, as held by TCRdb, lists in-frame sequences with V and J called but not all clones. Of the missing ones, under half trace to an unresolved V gene in checked studies; the others have no known cause. In all, the sample holds approximately 61,000 clones, and 60% to 85% of those were seen once. The ten largest account for about 34% of the sample. The sample consisted of peripheral blood. Receptor source: a human donor in a cohort sampled during active COVID-19.

The gene calls are TRBV20-1 and TRBJ1-2; a possible D gene is TRBD1 (5 bases). This CDR3 is 11 amino acids long. CDR1 is DFQATT and CDR2 is SNEGSKA in the germline V gene (reference sequence). The CDR3 spells CTPLGPEGYTF. CDR3 bases: TGCACCCCCCTGGGGCCTGAGGGCTACACCTTC.

The chain uses TRBV5-6 and TRBJ2-3; D is undetermined. Trimming stripped 0 bases from V and 3 bases from J, with 8 bases between. Germline lookup yields CDR1 SGHDT and CDR2 YYEEEE. The CDR3 runs 14 residues. DNA for the CDR3: TGTGCCAGCAGCTTGGCTCAGAGGACAGATACGCAGTATTTT. It is translated as CASSLAQRTDTQYF.

Only one count was recorded for this clone. The chain has TRBV28 and TRBJ1-4, with D possibly TRBD1 on 5 matching bases. In germline, CDR1 is MDHEN, CDR2 SYDVKM. This CDR3 has 14 residues. V was cut by 3 bases and J by 5 bases, with 10 bases left in between. DNA of the CDR3: TGTGCCAGCAGTTTCCAGGGCCTAAATGAAAAACTGTTTTTT. Protein sequence: CASSFQGLNEKLFF. The complete variable domain, with remaining parts taken from reference TRBV28 and TRBJ1-4, reads DVKVTQSSRYLVKRTGEKVFLECVQDMDHENMFWYRQDPGLGLRLIYFSYDVKMKEKGDIPEGYSVSREKKERFSLILESASTNQTSMYLCASSFQGLNEKLFFGSGTQLSVL.

The chain recombines TRBV6-5 with TRBJ1-1; D unclear. Germline V CDR1 and CDR2: MNHEY, SVGAGI. CDR3 length: 11 amino acids. V dropped 10 bases and J dropped 9 bases, with 15 bases sitting between them. The CDR3 spells CAIKTARQAFF. CDR3 sequence (DNA): TGTGCCATCAAGACTGCCCGTCAAGCTTTCTTT.

In its sample, this clone was seen a few times. The rearrangement links TRBV12-3 or TRBV12-4 to TRBJ2-7; unclear D gene. The CDR3 consists of 13 residues. V was cut by 6 bases and J by 2 bases, with 11 bases left in between. The CDR3 sequence is CASRVTGAYEQYF. The CDR3 coding sequence is TGTGCCAGCAGAGTGACTGGAGCCTACGAGCAGTACTTC.

CDR3 residues: CASIGGDRVRDEQYF. For the CDR3, the DNA is TGTGCCAGCATTGGAGGGGACAGGGTGAGGGACGAGCAGTACTTC. This chain connects TRBV6-6 to TRBJ2-7, with 9 bases aligning to TRBD1. The CDR3 length is 15 residues. Germline V gene data show CDR1 as MNHNY and CDR2 as SVGAGI (reference sequence). The ends lost 7 bases at V and 5 bases at J; junction bases unmatched: 12.

The chain couples TRBV7-8 to TRBJ2-3, with D unclear. Trimming shortened V by 3 bases and J by 6 bases, and 10 bases separated the two germline ends. Germline CDR1 and CDR2: SGHVS and FQNEAQ. This CDR3 is 13 amino acids long. CDR3 sequence reads: CASSFGNADTQYF. CDR3 coding DNA: TGTGCCAGCAGCTTCGGTAATGCGGATACGCAGTATTTT. Full variable domain (rest looked up from reference TRBV7-8 and TRBJ2-3): GAGVSQSPRYKVAKRGQDVALRCDPISGHVSLFWYQQALGQGPEFLTYFQNEAQLDKSGLPSDRFFAERPEGSVSTLKIQRTQQEDSAVYLCASSFGNADTQYFGPGTRLTVL.

The chain couples TRBV15 to TRBJ1-4; a weak D match, TRBD1 (6 bases). In germline, CDR1 is LNHNV, CDR2 YYDKDF (reference sequence). The CDR3 is 16 residues long. Trimming stripped 5 bases from V and 2 bases from J, with 15 bases between. The CDR3 sequence: CATSPFAGGTNEKLFF. The CDR3 nucleotides read TGTGCCACCAGCCCGTTTGCGGGGGGCACTAATGAAAAACTGTTTTTT.

The CDR3 sequence is CASSPWDRGLAGELFF. The DNA of the CDR3 is TGTGCCAGCAGCCCATGGGACAGGGGGCTCGCCGGGGAGCTGTTTTTT. The chain recombines TRBV7-6 with TRBJ2-2; 12 bases align to TRBD1. The CDR3 is 16 amino acids. V shed 5 bases, J shed 6 bases, and the junction held 7 bases outside the gene matches. In germline, CDR1 is SGHVS, CDR2 FNYEAQ.

Comment on this clone: Other DNA sequences in this specimen translate into the identical CDR3. This chain joins TRBV27 and TRBJ2-7; maybe TRBD1 (5 bases). Trimming shortened V by 2 bases and J by 3 bases, and 8 bases separated the two germline ends. The CDR3 is made up of 13 amino acids. In germline, CDR1 is MNHEY, CDR2 SMNVEV (reference sequence). The CDR3 loop reads CASSLAQGYEQYF. In DNA form, the CDR3 reads TGTGCCAGCAGTTTAGCGCAGGGCTACGAGCAGTACTTC.

This clone was recorded many times. V is TRBV7-9 and J is TRBJ1-5, with D perhaps matching TRBD1 (5 bases). This CDR3 is built from 14 residues. The V end lost 3 bases, the J end lost 5 bases, and 11 bases lay between the germline ends. Germline assignment: CDR1 SEHNR and CDR2 FQNEAQ (reference sequence). CDR3 in amino acids: CASSFRGEDQPQHF. CDR3 nucleotide sequence: TGTGCCAGCAGCTTTAGGGGCGAGGATCAGCCCCAGCATTTT.

The chain is built from TRBV24-1 and TRBJ1-5; maybe TRBD1 (6 bases). The CDR3 has 15 residues. The V end was cut by 4 bases, the J end by 7 bases, with 16 bases between. The germline CDR1 and CDR2 sequences are KGHDR and SFDVKD. The CDR3 sequence: CATSDPGRGSQPQHF. In nucleotides, the CDR3 is TGTGCCACCAGTGACCCCGGTAGGGGGTCGCAGCCCCAGCATTTT.

This chain joins TRBV19 and TRBJ1-1, with D possibly TRBD1 on 6 matching bases. This CDR3 is built from 13 residues. Trimming shortened V by 7 bases and J by 8 bases, and 17 bases separated the two germline ends. Per the germline V gene, CDR1 is LNHDA and CDR2 is SQIVND (reference sequence). The DNA of the CDR3 is TGTGCCAGTAATATGGGGACACCCGAGGAAGCTTTCTTT. It codes for CASNMGTPEEAFF. The full variable domain, its missing parts supplied by reference TRBV19 and TRBJ1-1, is DGGITQSPKYLFRKEGQNVTLSCEQNLNHDAMYWYRQDPGQGLRLIYYSQIVNDFQKGDIAEGYSVSREKKESFPLTVTSAQKNPTAFYLCASNMGTPEEAFFGQGTRLTVV.

This clone was counted a single time. V and J are TRBV7-2 and TRBJ1-2; D is undetermined. CDR1 is SGHTA and CDR2 is FQGNSA in the germline V gene. V was cut by 1 base and J by 4 bases, with 7 bases left in between. The CDR3 is 13 amino acids. The CDR3 here is CASSLVRLYGYTF. CDR3 nucleotides: TGTGCCAGCAGCTTAGTCAGGCTCTATGGCTACACCTTC.

The table lists this clone with a count of one. The chain couples TRBV6-5 to TRBJ1-4; a possible D gene is TRBD1 (6 bases). V was pared by 6 bases and J by 7 bases, with 12 bases between. The CDR3 is made up of 13 amino acids. The germline gives CDR1 MNHEY, CDR2 SVGAGI. CDR3 region: CASSKGGGEKLFF. The DNA for the CDR3 is TGTGCCAGCAGCAAAGGGGGGGGTGAAAAACTGTTTTTT.

This chain connects TRBV3-1 (or the pseudogene TRBV3-2) to TRBJ1-1; 7 bases line up with TRBD1. The V gene's germline CDR1 is LGHDT and CDR2 YNNKEL (reference sequence). CDR3 length equals 13 residues. V lost 5 bases and J lost 6; bases outside the gene matches: 6. The CDR3 bases are TGTGCCAGCAGCATTCGACAGGGCTCTGAAGCTTTCTTT. Its protein product is CASSIRQGSEAFF.

The chain recombines TRBV6-5 with TRBJ1-4; the match to TRBD1 covers 10 bases. Germline CDR1 and CDR2: MNHEY and SVGAGI. There are 14 residues in the CDR3. Trimming at V came to 6 bases and at J to 7 bases, leaving 5 bases not matched to a gene. CDR3 in amino acids: CASRGQGGGEKLFF. CDR3 bases: TGTGCCAGCAGAGGACAGGGGGGGGGTGAAAAACTGTTTTTT.

V usage is TRBV28 and J usage is TRBJ1-4; D gene ambiguous. V was pared by 7 bases and J by 3 bases, with 9 bases between. Per germline, CDR1 MDHEN and CDR2 SYDVKM. This CDR3 region has 13 residues. The CDR3, as DNA: TGTGCCAGCACGTCGGGAGCTAATGAAAAACTGTTTTTT. Translation gives CASTSGANEKLFF.

This clone was observed once. The chain is built from TRBV9 and TRBJ2-3; 10 positions agree with TRBD2. The CDR3 runs to 18 residues. Germline CDR1 SGDLS, CDR2 YYNGEE. With V trimmed by 0 bases and J by 5 bases, 12 bases remained unmatched. This CDR3 reads CASSVAGLAGAGGDTQYF. The DNA for the CDR3 is TGTGCCAGCAGCGTAGCGGGCCTAGCGGGGGCTGGGGGAGATACGCAGTATTTT.

The V and J genes are TRBV10-3 and TRBJ2-7; TRBD1 agrees at 7 bases. V lost 10 bases and J lost 4; bases outside the gene matches: 4. This CDR3 contains 11 residues. Germline V gives CDR1 ENHRY, CDR2 SYGVKD. In DNA form, the CDR3 reads TGTGCCACCGGGACAGAATACGAGCAGTACTTC. It codes for CATGTEYEQYF.

The V call is TRBV11-2, the J call TRBJ1-5; D ambiguous. The CDR3 contains 13 residues. Germline CDR1 is SGHAT and CDR2 is FQNNGV. V was clipped by 0 bases and J by 6 bases, with 6 bases between them. CDR3 in amino acids: CASSLERGQPQHF. DNA of the CDR3: TGTGCCAGCAGCTTAGAGCGTGGTCAGCCCCAGCATTTT.